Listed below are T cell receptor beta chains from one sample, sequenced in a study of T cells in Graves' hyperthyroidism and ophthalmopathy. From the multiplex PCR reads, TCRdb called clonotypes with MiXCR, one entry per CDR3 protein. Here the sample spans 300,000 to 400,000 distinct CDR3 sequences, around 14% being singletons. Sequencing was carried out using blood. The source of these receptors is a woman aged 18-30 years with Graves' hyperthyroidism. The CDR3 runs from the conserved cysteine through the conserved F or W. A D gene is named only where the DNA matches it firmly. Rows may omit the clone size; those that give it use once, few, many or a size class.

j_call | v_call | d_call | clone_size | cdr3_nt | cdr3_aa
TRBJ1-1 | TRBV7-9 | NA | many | TGTGCCAGCACCCCCGGAGGTGGCACTGAAGCTTTCTTT | CASTPGGGTEAFF
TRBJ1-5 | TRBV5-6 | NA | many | TGTGCCAGCAGCTTTAATCCCGGGACCGCGGTCGGGCAGCCCCAGCATTTT | CASSFNPGTAVGQPQHF
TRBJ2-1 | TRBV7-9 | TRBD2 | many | TGTGCCAGCAGTAACGGGACTAGTGGCTACAATGAGCAGTTCTTC | CASSNGTSGYNEQFF
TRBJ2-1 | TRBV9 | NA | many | TGTGCCAGCAGCTCGTGGGGCAGGCCTTACAATGAGCAGTTCTTC | CASSSWGRPYNEQFF
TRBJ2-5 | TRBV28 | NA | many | TGTGCCAGCAGTCAAACGGTACAAGAGACCCAGTACTTC | CASSQTVQETQYF
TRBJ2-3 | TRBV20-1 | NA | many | TGCAGTGCTAGAGATCGGCCAGATACGCAGTATTTT | CSARDRPDTQYF
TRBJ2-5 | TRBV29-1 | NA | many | TGCAGCGTTGAAGATCCGGGGATAGAGACCCAGTACTTC | CSVEDPGIETQYF
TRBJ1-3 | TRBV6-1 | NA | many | TGTGCCAGCAGTTTGACAGCGAGCTCTGGAAACACCATATATTTT | CASSLTASSGNTIYF
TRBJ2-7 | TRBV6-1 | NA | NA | TGTGCCAGCGGGGCCGAGCAGTACTTC | CASGAEQYF
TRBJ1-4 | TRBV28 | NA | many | TGTGCCAGCAGTTTAAAGGGGTTGGGTGAAAAACTGTTTTTT | CASSLKGLGEKLFF
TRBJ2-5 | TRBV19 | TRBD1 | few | TGTGCCAGTAGTATCCAGGGGGACCAAGAGACCCAGTACTTC | CASSIQGDQETQYF
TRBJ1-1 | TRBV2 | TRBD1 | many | TGTGCCAGCAGCCTACGACAGGGATTCACTGAAGCTTTCTTT | CASSLRQGFTEAFF
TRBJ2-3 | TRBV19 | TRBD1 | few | TGTGCCAGCGCGACAGGGTGGGGTACAGATACGCAGTATTTT | CASATGWGTDTQYF
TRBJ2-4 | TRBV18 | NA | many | TGTGCCAGCTCACGAGGGGACAAAAACATTCAGTACTTC | CASSRGDKNIQYF
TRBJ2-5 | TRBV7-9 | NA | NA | TGTGCCAGCAGCTATCGGCTAGGACTTCAAGAGACCCAGTACTTC | CASSYRLGLQETQYF
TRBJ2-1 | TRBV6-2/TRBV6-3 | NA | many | TGTGCCAGCAGTTACCCCGACAGGCGATACAATGAGCAGTTCTTC | CASSYPDRRYNEQFF
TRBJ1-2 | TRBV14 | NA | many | TGTGCCAGCAGCCGAGGAATCTATGGCTACACCTTC | CASSRGIYGYTF
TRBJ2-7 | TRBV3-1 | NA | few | TGTGCCAGCAGCCAAGATAGGGGGGAGACCTCCTACGAGCAGTACTTC | CASSQDRGETSYEQYF
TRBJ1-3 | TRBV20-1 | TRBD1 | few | TGCAGTGCTGGGACAGTGTGGGGAGACGACACCATATATTTT | CSAGTVWGDDTIYF
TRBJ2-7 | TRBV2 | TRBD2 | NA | TGTGCCAGCAGGGGGATAGCGGGTAACGAGCAGTACTTC | CASRGIAGNEQYF
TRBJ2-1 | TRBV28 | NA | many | TGTGCCAGCAGCGCCCAGCTTGGCGGGAAATTTTACAATGAGCAGTTCTTC | CASSAQLGGKFYNEQFF
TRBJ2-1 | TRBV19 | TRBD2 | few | TGTGCCAGTAGTACCCTAGCGGGAGGGTACGGTGAGCAGTTCTTC | CASSTLAGGYGEQFF
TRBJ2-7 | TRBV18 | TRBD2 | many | TGTGCCAGCTCACTAGGACTAGCGGGAGCCCACGAGCAGTACTTC | CASSLGLAGAHEQYF
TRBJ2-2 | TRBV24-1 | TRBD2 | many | TGTGCCACCAGTGATCCGGGACTATTGACCGGGGAGCTGTTTTTT | CATSDPGLLTGELFF
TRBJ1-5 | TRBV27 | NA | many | TGTGCCAGCAGTTTTCCAAATCAGCCCCAGCATTTT | CASSFPNQPQHF
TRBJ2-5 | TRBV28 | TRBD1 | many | TGTGCCAGCAGACTACAGGGGAAAGAGACCCAGTACTTC | CASRLQGKETQYF
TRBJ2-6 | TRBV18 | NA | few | TGTGCCAGCTCACCAACAGGGTCTGGGGCCAACGTCCTGACTTTC | CASSPTGSGANVLTF